A selection of T cell receptor beta chains follows, all from one sample in a study of regulatory T cells in long-lasting Graves disease. Each CDR3 protein is one row after TCRdb ran MiXCR on the multiplex PCR reads. The sample shows 420,000 or so distinct CDR3 sequences, about 17% of them seen only once. This sample was also put to use in a study of T cells in Graves' hyperthyroidism and ophthalmopathy.

The specimen was peripheral blood mononuclear cells (PBMCs), collected at new diagnosis, from a patient treated with antithyroid drugs. The source is a woman aged 18-30 years with Graves disease. Both conserved end residues are part of each CDR3. The order of the fields is D gene, J gene, V gene, clone size, CDR3 DNA, CDR3 protein. The D gene is left open where the match is weak. The size of a clone is reported for some rows only, either as once, few or many, or as a class for expanded clones.

-,TRBJ2-3,TRBV11-3,-,TGTGCCAGCGCTTCCTATTTAGGGGGAGGGCCGACCCTCACAGATACGCAGTATTTT,CASASYLGGGPTLTDTQYF
-,TRBJ2-7,TRBV28,many,TGTGCCAGCACCCAGGCGGGACCAATCTACGAGCAGTACTTC,CASTQAGPIYEQYF
-,TRBJ2-5,TRBV5-1,-,TGCGCCAGCAGATCGTCAGAGACCCAGTACTTC,CASRSSETQYF
TRBD2,TRBJ2-2,TRBV7-8,few,TGTGCCAGCAGCTCTAGGACTAGCTGGAACACCGGGGAGCTGTTTTTT,CASSSRTSWNTGELFF
TRBD2,TRBJ2-7,TRBV15,-,TGTGCCACCAGCAGAGATATGGGAGGGAGCTACGAGCAGTACTTC,CATSRDMGGSYEQYF
-,TRBJ2-2,TRBV20-1,few,TGCAGTGCTCCCATGAGGACCGGGGAGCTGTTTTTT,CSAPMRTGELFF
-,TRBJ2-7,TRBV15,many,TGTGCCACCAGGCTTTGGTCTGGAAACGAGCAGTACTTC,CATRLWSGNEQYF
TRBD1,TRBJ2-2,TRBV24-1,few,TGTGCCACCAGTGCCAGGCCGGGACAGGGTGGGACGAGGGCCACCGGGGAGCTGTTTTTT,CATSARPGQGGTRATGELFF
-,TRBJ2-2,TRBV6-1,few,TGTGCCAGCATGCCCCAGGGAGCGGCGATAACCGGGGAGCTGTTTTTT,CASMPQGAAITGELFF
-,TRBJ1-3,TRBV7-6,many,TGTGCCAGCAGGTCCGACGGTGGAAACACCATATATTTT,CASRSDGGNTIYF
-,TRBJ2-3,TRBV3-1,many,TGTGCCAGCAGCCAACTTTTACGGGATACGCAGTATTTT,CASSQLLRDTQYF
TRBD1,TRBJ1-1,TRBV6-2/TRBV6-3,-,TGTGCCAGCAGTTACTCGCGGGGACAGGGCGCTTTCTTT,CASSYSRGQGAFF
TRBD1,TRBJ2-7,TRBV28,many,TGTGCCAGCAGTTCTCCCCCGGGACAGGGGACCTACGAGCAGTACTTC,CASSSPPGQGTYEQYF
-,TRBJ1-1,TRBV15,-,TGTGCCACCAGCGAGGGCTGGGAGAGCACTGAAGCTTTCTTT,CATSEGWESTEAFF